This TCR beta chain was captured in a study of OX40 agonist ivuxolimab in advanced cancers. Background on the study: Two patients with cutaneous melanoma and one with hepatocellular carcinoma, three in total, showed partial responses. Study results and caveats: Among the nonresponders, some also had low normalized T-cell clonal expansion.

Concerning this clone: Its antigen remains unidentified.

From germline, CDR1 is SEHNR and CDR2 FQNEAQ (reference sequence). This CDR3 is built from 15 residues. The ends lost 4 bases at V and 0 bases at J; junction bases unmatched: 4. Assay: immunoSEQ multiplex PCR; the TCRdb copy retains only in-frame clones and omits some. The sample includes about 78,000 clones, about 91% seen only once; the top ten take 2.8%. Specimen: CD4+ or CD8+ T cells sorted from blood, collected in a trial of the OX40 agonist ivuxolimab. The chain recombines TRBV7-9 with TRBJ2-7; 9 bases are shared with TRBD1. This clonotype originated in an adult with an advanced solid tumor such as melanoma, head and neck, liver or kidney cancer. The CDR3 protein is CASSSDRGGSYEQYF. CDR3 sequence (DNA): TGTGCCAGCAGCTCCGACAGGGGGGGCTCCTACGAGCAGTACTTC.